Sequencing of this T cell receptor (beta chain) was carried out in a study of cytomegalovirus exposure and HLA in healthy donors. Overall study results and limits: A few chains tied to CMV proved CMV antigen-specific in vitro. Another analysis was done later, and it associated fewer than 20,000 TCR beta sequences with HLA alleles at 0.05 false discovery rate.

Regarding this clone: Its cognate antigen is unknown.

Vbeta (60) and Jbeta (13) primers were used in the PCR. Produced via immunoSEQ multiplex PCR; TCRdb's table is partial and in-frame only. This sample has about 150,000 clones; roughly four fifths occur once, and the top ten carry around 1.5%. The CDR3 is 17 residues long. V lost 4 bases, J lost 4 bases, and 7 bases stayed unmatched. Germline V lookup: CDR1 SGHRS, CDR2 YFSETQ. The chain uses TRBV5-1 and TRBJ2-6; TRBD1 matches 11 bases. Sequencing used PBMCs. The clonotype comes from a man between 18 and 35 years old in good health and CMV-seronegative. CDR3 region: CASSNGQGAAGANVLTF. The DNA for the CDR3 is TGCGCCAGCAGCAATGGACAGGGGGCTGCCGGGGCCAACGTCCTGACTTTC.